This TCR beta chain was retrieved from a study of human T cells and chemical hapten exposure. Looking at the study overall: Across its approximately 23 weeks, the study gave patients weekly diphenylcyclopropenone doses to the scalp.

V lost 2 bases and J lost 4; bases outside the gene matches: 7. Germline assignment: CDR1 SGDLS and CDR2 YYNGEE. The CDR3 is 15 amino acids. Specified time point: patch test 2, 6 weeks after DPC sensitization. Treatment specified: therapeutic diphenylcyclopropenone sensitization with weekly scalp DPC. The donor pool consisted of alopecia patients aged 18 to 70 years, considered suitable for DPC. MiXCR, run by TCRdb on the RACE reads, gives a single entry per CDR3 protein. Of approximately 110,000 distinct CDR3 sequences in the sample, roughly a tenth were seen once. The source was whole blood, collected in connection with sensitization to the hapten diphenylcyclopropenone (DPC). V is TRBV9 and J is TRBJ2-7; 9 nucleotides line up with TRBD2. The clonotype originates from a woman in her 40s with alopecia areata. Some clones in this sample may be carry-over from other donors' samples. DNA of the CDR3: TGTGCCAGCAGCGTTGGGAGCGGGGGGACTTACGAGCAGTACTTC. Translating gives CASSVGSGGTYEQYF.